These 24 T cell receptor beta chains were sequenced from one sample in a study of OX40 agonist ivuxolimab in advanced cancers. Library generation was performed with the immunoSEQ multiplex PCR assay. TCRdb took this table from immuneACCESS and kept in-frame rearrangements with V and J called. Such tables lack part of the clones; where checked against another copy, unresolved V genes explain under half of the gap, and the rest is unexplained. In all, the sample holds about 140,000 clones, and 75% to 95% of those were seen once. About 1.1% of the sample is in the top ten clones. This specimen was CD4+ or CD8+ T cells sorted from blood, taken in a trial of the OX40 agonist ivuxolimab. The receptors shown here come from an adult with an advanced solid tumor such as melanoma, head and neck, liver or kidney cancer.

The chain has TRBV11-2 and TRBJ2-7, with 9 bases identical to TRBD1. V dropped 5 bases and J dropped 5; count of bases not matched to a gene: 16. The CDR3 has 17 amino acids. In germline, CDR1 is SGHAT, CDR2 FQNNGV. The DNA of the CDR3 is TGTGCCAGCAGCCATGGGCCCGGGACAGGGCCTGTGAACGAGCAGTACTTC. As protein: CASSHGPGTGPVNEQYF.

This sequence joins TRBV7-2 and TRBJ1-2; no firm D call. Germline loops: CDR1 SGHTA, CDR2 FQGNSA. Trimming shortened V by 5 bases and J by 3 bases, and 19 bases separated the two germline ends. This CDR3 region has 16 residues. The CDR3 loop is CASSNPPRRGYYGYTF. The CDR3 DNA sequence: TGTGCCAGCAGCAACCCACCCCGGCGGGGATACTATGGCTACACCTTC. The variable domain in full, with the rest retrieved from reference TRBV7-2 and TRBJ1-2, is GAGVSQSPSNKVTEKGKDVELRCDPISGHTALYWYRQSLGQGLEFLIYFQGNSAPDKSGLPSDRFSAERTGGSVSTLTIQRTQQEDSAVYLCASSNPPRRGYYGYTFGSGTRLTVV.

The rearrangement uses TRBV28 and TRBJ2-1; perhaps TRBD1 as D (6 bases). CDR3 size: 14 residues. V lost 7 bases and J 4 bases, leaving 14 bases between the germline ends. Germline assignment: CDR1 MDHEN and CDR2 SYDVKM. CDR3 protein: CASTETRGYNEQFF. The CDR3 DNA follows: TGTGCCAGCACGGAGACCAGGGGATACAATGAGCAGTTCTTC.

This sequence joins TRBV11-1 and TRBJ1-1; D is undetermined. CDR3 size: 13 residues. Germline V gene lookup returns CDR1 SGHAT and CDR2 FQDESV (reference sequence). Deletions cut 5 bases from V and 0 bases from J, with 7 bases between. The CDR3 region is CASSPSLNTEAFF. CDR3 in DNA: TGTGCCAGCAGCCCGTCGTTGAACACTGAAGCTTTCTTT.

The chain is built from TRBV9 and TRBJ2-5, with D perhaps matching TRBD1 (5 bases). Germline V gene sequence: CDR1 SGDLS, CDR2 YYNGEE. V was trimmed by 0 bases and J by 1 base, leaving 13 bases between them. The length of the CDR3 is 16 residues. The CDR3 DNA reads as TGTGCCAGCAGCGTAGGGATAGGGGCAGTCCAAGAGACCCAGTACTTC. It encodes CASSVGIGAVQETQYF.

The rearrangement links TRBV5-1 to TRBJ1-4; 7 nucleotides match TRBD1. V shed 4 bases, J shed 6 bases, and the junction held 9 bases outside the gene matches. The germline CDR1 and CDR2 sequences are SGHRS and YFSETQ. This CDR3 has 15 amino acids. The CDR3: CASSRRGTEDEKLFF. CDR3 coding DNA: TGCGCCAGCAGCCGCCGAGGGACAGAGGATGAAAAACTGTTTTTT.

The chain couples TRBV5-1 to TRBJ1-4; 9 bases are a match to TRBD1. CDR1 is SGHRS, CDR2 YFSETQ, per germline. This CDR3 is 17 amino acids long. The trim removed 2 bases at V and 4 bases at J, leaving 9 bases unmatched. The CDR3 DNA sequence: TGCGCCAGCAGCTTTGGACGGGGGGACAGGGATAATGAAAAACTGTTTTTT. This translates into CASSFGRGDRDNEKLFF.

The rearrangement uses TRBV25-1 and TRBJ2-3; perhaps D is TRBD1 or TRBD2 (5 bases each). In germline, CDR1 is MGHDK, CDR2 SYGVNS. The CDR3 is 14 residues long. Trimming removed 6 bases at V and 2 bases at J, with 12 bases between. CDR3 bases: TGTGCCAGCAGCTCCGGGGCTCCCACAGATACGCAGTATTTT. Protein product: CASSSGAPTDTQYF.

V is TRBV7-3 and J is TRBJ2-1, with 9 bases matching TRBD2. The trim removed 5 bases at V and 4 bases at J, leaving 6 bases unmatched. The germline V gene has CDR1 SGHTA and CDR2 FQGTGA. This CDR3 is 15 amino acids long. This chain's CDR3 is CASSPTSGPYNEQFF. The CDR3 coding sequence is TGTGCCAGCAGCCCAACTAGCGGGCCGTACAATGAGCAGTTCTTC.

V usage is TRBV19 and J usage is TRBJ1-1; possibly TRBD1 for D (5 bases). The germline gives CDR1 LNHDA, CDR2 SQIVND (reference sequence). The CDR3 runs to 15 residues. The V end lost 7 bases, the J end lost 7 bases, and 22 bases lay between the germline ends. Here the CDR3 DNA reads TGTGCCAGTACCTTCGGACCCGCTGGGGCTCTTGAAGCTTTCTTT. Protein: CASTFGPAGALEAFF.

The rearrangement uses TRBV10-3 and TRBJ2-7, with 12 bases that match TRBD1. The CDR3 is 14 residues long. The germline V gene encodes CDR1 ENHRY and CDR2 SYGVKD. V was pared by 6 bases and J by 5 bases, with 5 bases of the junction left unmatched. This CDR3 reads CAISSGTGGNEQYF. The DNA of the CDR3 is TGTGCCATCAGCTCCGGGACAGGGGGCAACGAGCAGTACTTC.

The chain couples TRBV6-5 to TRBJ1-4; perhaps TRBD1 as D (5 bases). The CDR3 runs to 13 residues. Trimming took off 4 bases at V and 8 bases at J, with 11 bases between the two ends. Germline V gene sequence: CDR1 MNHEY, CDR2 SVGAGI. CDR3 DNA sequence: TGTGCCAGCAGTTCGGCAGGGAGAGAAAAACTGTTTTTT. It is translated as CASSSAGREKLFF.

CDR3 DNA: TGTGCCAGCAGTTTGGACCGGAATAGCAATCAGCCCCAGCATTTT. It yields the protein CASSLDRNSNQPQHF. This chain links TRBV6-5 with TRBJ1-5; D is undetermined. This CDR3 region has 15 residues. In germline, CDR1 is MNHEY, CDR2 SVGAGI. With 4 bases removed from V and 0 bases from J, the gap between germline ends came to 10 bases.

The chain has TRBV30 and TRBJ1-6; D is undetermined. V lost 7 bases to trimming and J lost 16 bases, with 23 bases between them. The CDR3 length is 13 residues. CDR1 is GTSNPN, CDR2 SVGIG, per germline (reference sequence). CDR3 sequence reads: CAYRPFAISSLHF. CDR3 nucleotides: TGTGCCTACCGGCCTTTCGCGATTTCCTCTCTCCACTTT.

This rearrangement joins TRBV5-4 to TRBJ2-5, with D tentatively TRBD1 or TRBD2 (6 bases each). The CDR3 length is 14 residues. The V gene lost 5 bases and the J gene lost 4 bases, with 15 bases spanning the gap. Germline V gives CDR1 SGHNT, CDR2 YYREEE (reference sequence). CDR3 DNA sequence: TGTGCCAGCAGGCCAGACAGGAGGGGAGAGACCCAGTACTTC. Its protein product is CASRPDRRGETQYF.

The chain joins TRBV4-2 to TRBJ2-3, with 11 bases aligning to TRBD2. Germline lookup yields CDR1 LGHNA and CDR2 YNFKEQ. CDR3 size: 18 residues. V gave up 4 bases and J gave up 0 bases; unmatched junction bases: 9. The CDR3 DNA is TGTGCCAGCAGCCTGAGGCCGGTAGCGGGAGGGAGCACAGATACGCAGTATTTT. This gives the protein CASSLRPVAGGSTDTQYF.

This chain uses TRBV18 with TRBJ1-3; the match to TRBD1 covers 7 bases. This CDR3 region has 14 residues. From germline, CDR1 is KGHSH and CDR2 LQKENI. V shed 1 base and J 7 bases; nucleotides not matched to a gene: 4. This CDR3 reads CASSPLTGVNTIYF. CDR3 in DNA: TGTGCCAGCTCACCACTAACAGGGGTGAACACCATATATTTT.

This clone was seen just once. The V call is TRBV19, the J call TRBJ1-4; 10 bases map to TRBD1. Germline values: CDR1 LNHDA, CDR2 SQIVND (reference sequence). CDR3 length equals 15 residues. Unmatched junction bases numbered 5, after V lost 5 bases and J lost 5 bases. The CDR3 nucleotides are TGTGCCAGTAGTTCTGGACAGGGGGGGAATGAAAAACTGTTTTTT. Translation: CASSSGQGGNEKLFF.

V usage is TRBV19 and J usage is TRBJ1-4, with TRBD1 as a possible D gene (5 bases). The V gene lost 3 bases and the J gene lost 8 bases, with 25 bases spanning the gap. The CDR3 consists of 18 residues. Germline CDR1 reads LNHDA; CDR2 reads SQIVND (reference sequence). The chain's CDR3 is CASSMYTRGGLELEKLFF. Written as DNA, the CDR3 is TGTGCCAGTAGTATGTACACAAGGGGTGGGTTAGAACTGGAAAAACTGTTTTTT.

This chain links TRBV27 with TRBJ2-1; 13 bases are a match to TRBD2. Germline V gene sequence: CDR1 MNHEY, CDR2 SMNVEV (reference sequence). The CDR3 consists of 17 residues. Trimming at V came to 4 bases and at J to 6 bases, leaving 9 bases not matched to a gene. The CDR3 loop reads CASSSPGLAGLGNEQFF. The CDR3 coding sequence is TGTGCCAGCAGTTCTCCGGGACTAGCGGGGCTGGGCAATGAGCAGTTCTTC.

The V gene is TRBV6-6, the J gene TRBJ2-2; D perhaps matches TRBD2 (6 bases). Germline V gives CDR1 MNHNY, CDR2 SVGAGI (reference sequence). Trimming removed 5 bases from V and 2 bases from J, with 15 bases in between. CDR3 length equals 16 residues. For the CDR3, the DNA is TGTGCCAGCAGTAGACGGGAGCGGGTAAACACCGGGGAGCTGTTTTTT. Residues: CASSRRERVNTGELFF.

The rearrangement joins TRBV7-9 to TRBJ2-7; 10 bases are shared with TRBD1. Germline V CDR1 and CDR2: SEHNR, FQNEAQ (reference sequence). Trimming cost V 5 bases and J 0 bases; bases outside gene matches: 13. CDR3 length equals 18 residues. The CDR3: CASSRPTGGFSSSYEQYF. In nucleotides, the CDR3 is TGTGCCAGCAGCCGACCGACAGGGGGCTTTTCAAGCTCCTACGAGCAGTACTTC.

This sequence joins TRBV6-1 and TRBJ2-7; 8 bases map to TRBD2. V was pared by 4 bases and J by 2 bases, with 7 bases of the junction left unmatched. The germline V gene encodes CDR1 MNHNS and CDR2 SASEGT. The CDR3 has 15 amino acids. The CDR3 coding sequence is TGTGCCAGCAGTGTCACCGGGACTAGTGCCTACGAGCAGTACTTC. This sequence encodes CASSVTGTSAYEQYF.

The CDR3 DNA sequence: TGTGCCAGCAGTCAGACTAGCGGGAAGAGGGATGAGCAGTTCTTC. It yields the protein CASSQTSGKRDEQFF. The V call is TRBV6-6, the J call TRBJ2-1; 11 bases map to TRBD2. The V segment lost 5 bases and the J segment 8 bases; nucleotides outside the gene matches: 8. This CDR3 has 15 residues. CDR1 is MNHNY, CDR2 SVGAGI, per germline (reference sequence).